This entry lists 5 T cell receptor beta chains sequenced from one sample in a study of cytomegalovirus exposure and HLA in healthy donors. Both 60 Vbeta primers and 13 Jbeta primers went into the PCR. Only in-frame clones appear in the TCRdb table, and some are missing; sequencing was by immunoSEQ multiplex PCR. The sample records around 190,000 clones, over 70% being singletons. The sample consisted of PBMCs. The receptors here all came from a woman aged 45-65 years in good health and CMV-seronegative.

This clone has a handful of counts. The V gene is TRBV5-1, the J gene TRBJ2-2, with D uncertain. Trimming shortened V by 4 bases and J by 5 bases, and 12 bases separated the two germline ends. Germline values: CDR1 SGHRS, CDR2 YFSETQ. This CDR3 spans 14 amino acids. This CDR3 reads CASSTSSPTGELFF. CDR3 DNA: TGCGCCAGCAGCACGAGCTCCCCAACCGGGGAGCTGTTTTTT.

This clone was seen only once. The chain couples TRBV11-2 to TRBJ2-7; 14 nucleotides line up with TRBD2. The CDR3 extends over 15 amino acids. The germline CDR1 and CDR2 sequences are SGHAT and FQNNGV. J lost 6 bases, V lost 6 bases, and 7 bases had no gene match. CDR3 coding DNA: TGTGCCAGCAGGCCGACTAGCGGGAGGGCCCCCGAGCAGTACTTC. Protein product: CASRPTSGRAPEQYF.

The chain uses TRBV27 and TRBJ2-7; 13 bases align to TRBD2. Germline-derived CDR1 and CDR2 are MNHEY and SMNVEV (reference sequence). The junction had 20 bases not matched to a gene; V was cut back by 7 bases and J by 2 bases. This CDR3 region has 20 residues. In DNA, the CDR3 is TGTGCCAGCACCAAACTCGGGGCTTCGGGACTAGCGGGGAACCCCTACGAGCAGTACTTC. This sequence encodes CASTKLGASGLAGNPYEQYF.

This chain joins TRBV5-6 and TRBJ2-7; TRBD1 matches 8 bases. The V segment lost 4 bases and the J segment 8 bases; nucleotides outside the gene matches: 11. The CDR3 is made up of 14 amino acids. Germline V gene sequence: CDR1 SGHDT, CDR2 YYEEEE. The CDR3 protein is CASSHSTGVAKQYF. Here the CDR3 DNA reads TGTGCCAGCAGCCACTCGACAGGGGTGGCTAAGCAGTACTTC.

V is TRBV5-6 and J is TRBJ2-5; no clear D gene. The V and J ends lost 2 bases and 5 bases respectively, with 4 bases between them. The CDR3 consists of 11 residues. Per germline, CDR1 SGHDT and CDR2 YYEEEE. The CDR3 here is CASSLRETQYF. CDR3 nucleotides: TGTGCCAGCAGCTTACGGGAGACCCAGTACTTC.